The text below deals with one T cell receptor beta chain. These data come from a study of control samples from healthy donors and cancer patients. The data were produced by immunoSEQ multiplex PCR, yet TCRdb's version contains in-frame clones alone and is incomplete. The sample carries some 150,000 clones, around 90% recorded once. The CDR3 runs 15 residues. Losses at the gene ends were 2 bases for V and 6 bases for J; bases not matched to a gene: 7. In germline, CDR1 is MDHEN, CDR2 SYDVKM. V gene TRBV28 combines with J gene TRBJ1-5; TRBD1 matches 7 bases. This TCR was sampled from a man in his late teens or twenties in good health. Sample: blood. The CDR3 nucleotides are TGTGCCAGCAGTTTAGAAGGGGGCGGTTTTCAGCCCCAGCATTTT. Amino acid sequence: CASSLEGGGFQPQHF.